These 27 T cell receptor beta chains share one sample of origin, sequenced in a study of monozygotic twins with inflammatory bowel disease. One entry per CDR3 protein, without DNA, is what TCRdb gives after re-calling the 5' RACE reads. The table counts roughly 200,000 distinct CDR3 sequences; 1.5% to 2% lies in the top ten. The material sequenced was blood. The origin of the receptors is a human donor with ulcerative colitis or Crohn's disease, or a healthy co-twin of an affected twin (not recorded which).

The chain recombines TRBV2 with TRBJ1-5; lacking DNA, the TRBD1 call made by TCRdb goes unchecked. Germline-derived CDR1 and CDR2 are SNHLY and FYNNEI. The CDR3 loop spans 13 amino acids. This chain's CDR3 is CASRRTTDQPQHF.

The chain carries TRBV5-1 and TRBJ2-1; the D gene TCRdb calls, TRBD1, cannot be checked with no DNA. The CDR3 is 16 amino acids. Germline loops: CDR1 SGHRS, CDR2 YFSETQ. CDR3 in amino acids: CASSLLGTNRDNEQFF. The full variable domain, in which reference TRBV5-1 and TRBJ2-1 provide the parts outside the CDR3, is KAGVTQTPRYLIKTRGQQVTLSCSPISGHRSVSWYQQTPGQGLQFLFEYFSETQRNKGNFPGRFSGRQFSNSRSEMNVSTLELGDSALYLCASSLLGTNRDNEQFFGPGTRLTVL.

The gene calls are TRBV7-2 and TRBJ2-5; TCRdb's D call, TRBD1, is unchecked because there is no DNA. The CDR3 contains 14 residues. The V gene's germline CDR1 is SGHTA and CDR2 FQGNSA. CDR3 in amino acids: CASSLRGADETQYF.

The genes are TRBV5-5 and TRBJ2-5; as DNA is missing, the TRBD1 call by TCRdb cannot be tested. Germline CDR1 SGHKS, CDR2 YYEKEE (reference sequence). The CDR3 is made up of 15 amino acids. The CDR3 here is CASSLRGAVVETQYF.

The rearrangement links TRBV7-9 to TRBJ2-7. The germline V gene encodes CDR1 SEHNR and CDR2 FQNEAQ (reference sequence). The CDR3 runs 15 residues. The CDR3 loop reads CASSLPKARSYEQYF.

This chain joins TRBV5-1 and TRBJ2-3; the D call of TRBD1 rests on TCRdb alone, since no DNA is present to check it. This CDR3 spans 17 amino acids. Germline V gene sequence: CDR1 SGHRS, CDR2 YFSETQ. Here the CDR3 reads CASSLQTGARVTDTQYF.

This chain links TRBV19 with TRBJ1-5. This CDR3 region has 16 residues. In germline, CDR1 is LNHDA, CDR2 SQIVND (reference sequence). CDR3 residues: CASTVRGPNSNQPQHF. Using reference TRBV19 and TRBJ1-5 for the parts outside the CDR3, the full variable domain is DGGITQSPKYLFRKEGQNVTLSCEQNLNHDAMYWYRQDPGQGLRLIYYSQIVNDFQKGDIAEGYSVSREKKESFPLTVTSAQKNPTAFYLCASTVRGPNSNQPQHFGDGTRLSIL.

The CDR3 is CASSLRFQGTYEQYF. The chain uses TRBV28 and TRBJ2-7; TCRdb's D gene call, TRBD1, goes unchecked for lack of DNA. Per the germline V gene, CDR1 is MDHEN and CDR2 is SYDVKM. The CDR3 runs 15 residues.

The rearrangement uses TRBV20-1 and TRBJ1-5; no DNA is available, so the TRBD1 call from TCRdb remains unchecked. The germline CDR1 and CDR2 sequences are DFQATT and SNEGSKA (reference sequence). The CDR3 totals 15 residues. CDR3 in amino acids: CSARRQGATGQPQHF.

The chain is built from TRBV4-1 and TRBJ1-4; TCRdb indicates TRBD1, and absent DNA this call remains unverified. Germline CDR1 MGHRA, CDR2 YSYEKL. The CDR3 length is 15 residues. The CDR3 sequence: CASSPGTVSNEKLFF.

The chain is built from TRBV12-3 or TRBV12-4 and TRBJ1-5. The CDR3 is 14 amino acids. The CDR3 reads CASSGNSLDQPQHF.

The gene calls are TRBV12-3 or TRBV12-4 and TRBJ1-3; TCRdb proposes TRBD1, but this gene call is untestable without DNA. This CDR3 is built from 15 residues. The CDR3 protein is CASRSDRDGRNTIYF.

The chain has TRBV12-3 or TRBV12-4 and TRBJ2-7; TCRdb designates TRBD2, a call that cannot be tested without DNA. The CDR3 consists of 16 residues. The chain's CDR3 is CASSLGVGGLVYEQYF.

The V call is TRBV11-2, the J call TRBJ1-1. The CDR3 extends over 16 amino acids. Germline V gene data show CDR1 as SGHAT and CDR2 as FQNNGV. The CDR3 spells CASGPISGGDDTEAFF.

V usage is TRBV11-2 and J usage is TRBJ2-7; TCRdb designates TRBD1, a call that cannot be tested without DNA. The CDR3 spans 14 residues. The germline V gene encodes CDR1 SGHAT and CDR2 FQNNGV. CDR3 loop: CASSLVLGQGEQYF. The entire variable domain, with the rest obtained from reference TRBV11-2 and TRBJ2-7, is as follows: EAGVAQSPRYKIIEKRQSVAFWCNPISGHATLYWYQQILGQGPKLLIQFQNNGVVDDSQLPKDRFSAERLKGVDSTLKIQPAKLEDSAVYLCASSLVLGQGEQYFGPGTRLTVT.

The rearrangement links TRBV12-3 or TRBV12-4 to TRBJ1-4. The CDR3 contains 14 residues. CDR3 amino acids: CASSLMATNEKLFF.

CDR3 residues: CASSVGRTDTQYF. The chain is built from TRBV2 and TRBJ2-3; TCRdb names TRBD1, which stays unverified in the absence of DNA. Germline-derived CDR1 and CDR2 are SNHLY and FYNNEI. The CDR3 totals 13 residues. Together with reference TRBV2 and TRBJ2-3, the CDR3 gives the full variable domain: EPEVTQTPSHQVTQMGQEVILRCVPISNHLYFYWYRQILGQKVEFLVSFYNNEISEKSEIFDDQFSVERPDGSNFTLKIRSTKLEDSAMYFCASSVGRTDTQYFGPGTRLTVL.

This chain links TRBV11-2 with TRBJ2-7; TCRdb's D call of TRBD1 is untestable without DNA. This CDR3 has 13 residues. Germline V lookup: CDR1 SGHAT, CDR2 FQNNGV. CDR3 residues: CASRRTALYEQYF.

V is TRBV6-6 and J is TRBJ1-1. The CDR3 covers 14 residues. Germline-derived CDR1 and CDR2 are MNHNY and SVGAGI (reference sequence). CDR3 sequence reads: CASSYSHDGPEAFF.

This chain connects TRBV29-1 to TRBJ2-7; TCRdb's D call of TRBD2 is untestable without DNA. The CDR3 covers 12 residues. In germline, CDR1 is SQVTM, CDR2 ANQGSEA. This CDR3 reads CSVGSAPGEQYF.

V is TRBV20-1 and J is TRBJ2-1. From germline, CDR1 is DFQATT and CDR2 SNEGSKA (reference sequence). This CDR3 is built from 11 residues. The CDR3 protein is CSPQTYNEQFF.

The chain carries TRBV3-1 and TRBJ2-3. The CDR3 has 13 amino acids. CDR1 LGHDT and CDR2 YNNKEL come from the germline V gene (reference sequence). CDR3 protein: CASSLGRGDTQYF.

The rearrangement links TRBV27 to TRBJ2-7; TCRdb gives TRBD1 as the D gene, but with no DNA this cannot be confirmed. The V gene's germline CDR1 is MNHEY and CDR2 SMNVEV (reference sequence). This CDR3 is 14 amino acids long. Here the CDR3 reads CASSPVVDSYEQYF.

The rearrangement uses TRBV20-1 and TRBJ2-2; TCRdb indicates TRBD1, and absent DNA this call remains unverified. The CDR3 has 14 residues. CDR1 DFQATT and CDR2 SNEGSKA come from the germline V gene (reference sequence). CDR3 amino acids: CSASPGANTGELFF.

The chain employs TRBV7-2 and TRBJ1-2; without DNA, the TCRdb call of TRBD1 cannot be checked. This CDR3 spans 15 amino acids. CDR1 is SGHTA, CDR2 FQGNSA, per germline. CDR3 protein: CASSFLRGWVGGYTF.

The chain carries TRBV7-9 and TRBJ1-1; no DNA is available, so the TRBD1 call from TCRdb remains unchecked. The germline V gene has CDR1 SEHNR and CDR2 FQNEAQ (reference sequence). The CDR3 runs 15 residues. The CDR3 region is CASSFWTGKDTEAFF.

The chain has TRBV10-3 and TRBJ2-3; no DNA is available, so the TRBD2 call from TCRdb remains unchecked. Per the germline V gene, CDR1 is ENHRY and CDR2 is SYGVKD. CDR3 length: 15 residues. The CDR3 sequence is CAIRLAGGGTDTQYF.